Listed here are 2 T cell receptor beta chains from one sample, sequenced in a study of HIV-infected children after antiretroviral therapy interruption (dated by TCRdb to between 2018 and 2020). The treatment or condition label of this sample denotes: PENTA 11 planned treatment interruption arm or continuous ART arm. To prepare the library, 3' RACE was applied. These reads were obtained on an Illumina MiSeq. TCR libraries were generated from RNA by a 3' RACE protocol incorporating unique molecular identifiers so that PCR amplification bias could be corrected. TCRdb cleaned the public reads at Q25 with fastp, built clones with MiXCR and kept in-frame beta chains. Under each unique CDR3 protein, matching rows form one entry showing the most common genes and DNA. The sample table records some 38,000 distinct CDR3 sequences; just over 6.5% of these occur just once. The top ten constitute more than 0.95% of the sample.

The input for sequencing was CD45RA+ CD4+ T cells from PBMCs, pooled from several time points, taken from a donor given antiretroviral therapy, either interrupted or continuous. The cell subset or site label corresponds to: naive CD4+ CD45RA+ CD45RO- T cells. The source of these receptors is a pool of human donors with HIV.

This clonotype was recorded many times. The rearrangement uses TRBV30 and TRBJ2-7, with D tentatively TRBD2 (6 bases). Germline values: CDR1 GTSNPN, CDR2 SVGIG (reference sequence). This CDR3 has 14 amino acids. Trimming pared 2 bases from V and 4 bases from J, leaving 15 bases between. The CDR3 region has the DNA TGTGCCTGGAGTCTGCCCGGGGGATATTACGAGCAGTACTTC. Its translation: CAWSLPGGYYEQYF.

This clonotype has ten or more counts. The chain has TRBV5-1 and TRBJ2-5; D unclear. The CDR3 covers 14 residues. The germline V gene encodes CDR1 SGHRS and CDR2 YFSETQ. V was shortened by 4 bases and J by 2 bases, with 12 bases between the two germline ends. CDR3 bases: TGCGCCAGCAGCAGAACAAGTAGACAAGAGACCCAGTACTTC. Its protein product is CASSRTSRQETQYF.